This TCR beta chain was profiled in a study of CXCR3-negative and CXCR3-positive naive CD8 T cells. On the study more broadly: A total of approximately 140 million TRB reads was generated, with about 1.5 +/- 0.3 million per library. Broader study findings: Cryopreserved cells showed partially decreased CXCR3 expression, and most assays used fresh PBMCs. Comparably high diversity was seen in both naive subsets, and much lower diversity in memory CD8+ cells.

Researchers prepared the TRB cDNA libraries using 5' RACE with UMI labels. TCRdb re-called the 5' RACE reads; every CDR3 protein appears as one record, without DNA. This sample contains 100,000 to 150,000 distinct CDR3 sequences. The germline CDR1 and CDR2 sequences are SGHRS and YFSETQ. This CDR3 spans 15 amino acids. Notes on this clonotype: Its antigen is not known.

The TCR comes from a human donor in good health. Some clones in this sample may be carry-over from other donors' samples. Specimen: naive CXCR3- CD8+ T cells from blood. Subset: CD45RO-CCR7+CD27+CD95- naive CD8+ T cells lacking CXCR3 (TNR3-). This chain connects TRBV5-1 to TRBJ2-3. This chain's CDR3 is CASSLSTASTDTQYF.